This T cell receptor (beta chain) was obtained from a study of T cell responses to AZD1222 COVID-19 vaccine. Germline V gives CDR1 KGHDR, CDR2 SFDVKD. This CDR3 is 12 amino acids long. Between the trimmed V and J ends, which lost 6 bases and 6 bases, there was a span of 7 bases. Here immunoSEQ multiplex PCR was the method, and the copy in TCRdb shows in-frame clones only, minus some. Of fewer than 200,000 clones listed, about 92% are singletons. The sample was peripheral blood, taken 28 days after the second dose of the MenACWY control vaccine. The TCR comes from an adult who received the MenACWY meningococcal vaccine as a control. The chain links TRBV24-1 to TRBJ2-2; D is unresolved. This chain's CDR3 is CATSRLAGELFF. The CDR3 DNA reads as TGTGCCACCAGTCGGCTCGCCGGGGAGCTGTTTTTT.